This passage covers 17 T cell receptor beta chains from one sample sequenced in a study of blood T cell repertoires in COVID-19. The data were produced by immunoSEQ multiplex PCR, yet TCRdb's version contains in-frame clones alone and is incomplete. The table has around 82,000 clones, 85% seen once. Sequencing was performed on peripheral blood. These TCRs come from a man aged 45-65 years with COVID-19, enrolled during active disease.

The rearrangement joins TRBV30 to TRBJ2-7, with no clear D. V lost 5 bases, J lost 2 bases, and 13 bases lay in between. The CDR3 extends over 13 amino acids. Germline V gives CDR1 GTSNPN, CDR2 SVGIG (reference sequence). In DNA, the CDR3 is TGTGCCTGGGAACCTGGGCCCGCCTACGAGCAGTACTTC. Encoded protein: CAWEPGPAYEQYF.

A note on this clone: In the same sample, other DNA sequences code for this CDR3. This chain connects TRBV6-1 to TRBJ1-3; 7 bases line up with TRBD1. Losses at the gene ends were 3 bases for V and 0 bases for J; bases not matched to a gene: 2. In germline, CDR1 is MNHNS, CDR2 SASEGT. This CDR3 is built from 15 residues. The CDR3 nucleotides read TGTGCCAGCAGTGAGGACAGGAACTCTGGAAACACCATATATTTT. Protein product: CASSEDRNSGNTIYF.

V and J are TRBV28 and TRBJ2-7; D may be TRBD2 (7 bases). Trimming cost V 3 bases and J 7 bases, with 22 bases left between them. The germline V gene encodes CDR1 MDHEN and CDR2 SYDVKM. The CDR3 sequence is 16 residues long. The DNA for the CDR3 is TGTGCCAGCAGTTTCACAGGGCGGGGGAGATCGGAAGAGCAGTACTTC. It translates to CASSFTGRGRSEEQYF.

V usage is TRBV10-1 and J usage is TRBJ1-1, with 8 bases identical to TRBD1. This CDR3 is built from 13 residues. The V and J ends lost 5 bases and 4 bases, in that order; junction bases with no gene match: 3. Looked up from germline, CDR1 is WNHNN and CDR2 is SYGVQD (reference sequence). DNA of the CDR3: TGCGCCAGCAGTCCCGGACAGGGCACTGAAGCTTTCTTT. Translation: CASSPGQGTEAFF.

The J gene is TRBJ2-7, the V gene TRBV6-1, with no clear D. Germline values: CDR1 MNHNS, CDR2 SASEGT. V was pared by 3 bases and J by 2 bases, with 8 bases between. This CDR3 comprises 13 residues. The DNA for the CDR3 is TGTGCCAGCAGTGACAGAGGCGCCTACGAGCAGTACTTC. This codes for CASSDRGAYEQYF.

V usage is TRBV27 and J usage is TRBJ1-3; D unresolved. The germline CDR1 and CDR2 sequences are MNHEY and SMNVEV (reference sequence). Trimming stripped 5 bases from V and 0 bases from J, with 14 bases between. This CDR3 is built from 16 residues. The CDR3 region is CASSPRVGRSGNTIYF. The CDR3 DNA reads TGTGCCAGCAGTCCGAGGGTAGGGCGCTCTGGAAACACCATATATTTT.

The chain employs TRBV10-3 and TRBJ2-1; 14 bases align to TRBD2. The junction had 7 bases not matched to a gene; V was cut back by 8 bases and J by 7 bases. There are 15 residues in the CDR3. Germline lookup yields CDR1 ENHRY and CDR2 SYGVKD. The CDR3: CAIRGLAGGQNEQFF. CDR3 bases: TGTGCCATCCGAGGACTAGCGGGAGGTCAAAATGAGCAGTTCTTC.

The chain links TRBV7-2 to TRBJ2-7; 10 bases line up with TRBD2. The CDR3 is 14 amino acids. Unmatched junction bases numbered 6, after V lost 4 bases and J lost 6 bases. Germline V gene data show CDR1 as SGHTA and CDR2 as FQGNSA. CDR3 nucleotides: TGTGCCAGCAGCTACACTAGCGGGATACCCGAGCAGTACTTC. Its protein is CASSYTSGIPEQYF. Full variable domain (missing parts from reference TRBV7-2 and TRBJ2-7): GAGVSQSPSNKVTEKGKDVELRCDPISGHTALYWYRQSLGQGLEFLIYFQGNSAPDKSGLPSDRFSAERTGGSVSTLTIQRTQQEDSAVYLCASSYTSGIPEQYFGPGTRLTVT.

In nucleotides, the CDR3 is TGTGCCAGCAGCGCCTCACGGGGGACAGGGCTTGGGGCCAACGTCCTGACTTTC. Translation gives CASSASRGTGLGANVLTF. The chain carries TRBV9 and TRBJ2-6; the match to TRBD1 covers 9 bases. J lost 3 bases, V lost 3 bases, and 10 bases had no gene match. This CDR3 is built from 18 residues. Germline V gene lookup returns CDR1 SGDLS and CDR2 YYNGEE. Drawing the rest from reference TRBV9 and TRBJ2-6, the complete variable domain is DSGVTQTPKHLITATGQRVTLRCSPRSGDLSVYWYQQSLDQGLQFLIQYYNGEERAKGNILERFSAQQFPDLHSELNLSSLELGDSALYFCASSASRGTGLGANVLTFGAGSRLTVL.

This chain connects TRBV25-1 to TRBJ2-3; 8 bases fit TRBD1. V shed 4 bases and J 5 bases; nucleotides not matched to a gene: 8. Germline V lookup: CDR1 MGHDK, CDR2 SYGVNS. The CDR3 length is 15 residues. CDR3 in DNA: TGTGCCAGCAGTGCCCCAGGACAGGGTCGAGATACGCAGTATTTT. Protein sequence: CASSAPGQGRDTQYF.

This chain uses TRBV11-3 with TRBJ1-6; no clear D gene. The V end lost 4 bases, the J end lost 10 bases, and 11 bases lay between the germline ends. The CDR3 spans 13 residues. Germline CDR1 is SGHNT and CDR2 is YENEEA. The CDR3 region has the DNA TGTGCCAGCAGCTCTGACTACGGGTCACCCCTCCACTTT. Translated, it gives CASSSDYGSPLHF.

The V gene is TRBV30, the J gene TRBJ1-2; TRBD1 matches 8 bases. From germline, CDR1 is GTSNPN and CDR2 SVGIG (reference sequence). V dropped 3 bases and J dropped 6; count of bases not matched to a gene: 6. This CDR3 spans 13 amino acids. CDR3 sequence: CAWSPDRAHGYTF. In DNA, the CDR3 is TGTGCCTGGAGCCCGGACAGGGCCCATGGCTACACCTTC. The full variable domain, its missing parts supplied by reference TRBV30 and TRBJ1-2, is SQTIHQWPATLVQPVGSPLSLECTVEGTSNPNLYWYRQAAGRGLQLLFYSVGIGQISSEVPQNLSASRPQDRQFILSSKKLLLSDSGFYLCAWSPDRAHGYTFGSGTRLTVV.

The chain links TRBV29-1 to TRBJ2-5, with no clear D. In germline, CDR1 is SQVTM, CDR2 ANQGSEA. The germline V and J ends were trimmed by 3 bases and 7 bases, with 9 bases remaining between them. This CDR3 spans 11 amino acids. CDR3 residues: CSVDPGGTQYF. CDR3 sequence (DNA): TGCAGCGTTGACCCCGGTGGGACCCAGTACTTC. Filled out from reference TRBV29-1 and TRBJ2-5, the complete variable domain reads SAVISQKPSRDICQRGTSLTIQCQVDSQVTMMFWYRQQPGQSLTLIATANQGSEATYESGFVIDKFPISRPNLTFSTLTVSNMSPEDSSIYLCSVDPGGTQYFGPGTRLLVL.

This rearrangement joins TRBV6-6 to TRBJ2-7; possible D gene TRBD2, 7 bases. CDR1 and CDR2 from the germline V gene are MNHNY and SVGAGI (reference sequence). Deletions cut 2 bases from V and 3 bases from J, with 17 bases between. This CDR3 spans 16 amino acids. CDR3 in amino acids: CASSYPSVGGGYEQYF. The CDR3 region has the DNA TGTGCCAGCAGTTACCCCTCAGTGGGAGGGGGCTACGAGCAGTACTTC.

The V call is TRBV19, the J call TRBJ2-1; 12 bases match TRBD2. The J segment lost 3 bases and the V segment lost 3 bases, leaving 0 bases of the junction unmatched. This CDR3 region has 15 residues. Germline CDR1 LNHDA, CDR2 SQIVND (reference sequence). The CDR3 bases are TGTGCCAGTAGTATGGGACTAGCGGGCTACAATGAGCAGTTCTTC. Encoded protein: CASSMGLAGYNEQFF.

The CDR3 loop reads CASSLGQGTEAFF. The CDR3 DNA reads as TGTGCCAGCTCACTGGGACAGGGCACTGAAGCTTTCTTT. This chain uses TRBV18 with TRBJ1-1; TRBD1 aligns across 9 bases. The germline V gene has CDR1 KGHSH and CDR2 LQKENI. This CDR3 spans 13 amino acids. V lost 4 bases, J lost 4 bases, and 1 base stayed unmatched.

The chain couples TRBV6-6 to TRBJ2-7, with 10 bases that match TRBD2. CDR3 length: 15 residues. V shed 0 bases, J shed 7 bases, and the junction held 6 bases outside the gene matches. The germline V gene has CDR1 MNHNY and CDR2 SVGAGI (reference sequence). The chain's CDR3 is CASSYSAPGLAEQYF. CDR3 nucleotides: TGTGCCAGCAGTTACTCTGCTCCGGGACTAGCGGAGCAGTACTTC.